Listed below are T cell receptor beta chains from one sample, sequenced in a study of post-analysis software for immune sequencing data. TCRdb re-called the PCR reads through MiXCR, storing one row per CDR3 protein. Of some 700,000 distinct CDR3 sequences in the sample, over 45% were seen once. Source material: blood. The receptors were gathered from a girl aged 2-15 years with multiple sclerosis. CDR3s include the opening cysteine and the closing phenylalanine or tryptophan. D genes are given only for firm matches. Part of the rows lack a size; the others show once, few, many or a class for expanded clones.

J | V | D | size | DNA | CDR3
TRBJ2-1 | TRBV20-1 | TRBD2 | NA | TGCAGTGCTAGAGGTCTAGCGGGAGGGCTCCACAATGAGCAGTTCTTC | CSARGLAGGLHNEQFF
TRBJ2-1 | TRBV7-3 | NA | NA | TGTGCCAGCAGACCGGGGGCAGGGGGGTCCTACAATGAGCAGTTCTTC | CASRPGAGGSYNEQFF
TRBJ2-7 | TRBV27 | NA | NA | TGTGCCAGCAGTTTATTTAGGCGGGGTGTGCAGATCCCCTACGAGCAGTACTTC | CASSLFRRGVQIPYEQYF
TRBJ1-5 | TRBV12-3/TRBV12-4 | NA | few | TGTGCCAGCGCGGTGCCGGGCAATCAGCCCCAGCATTTT | CASAVPGNQPQHF
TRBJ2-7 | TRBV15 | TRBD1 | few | TGTGCCACCAGCAGAGATCGAGATGGACAGGGCAACGAGCAGTACTTC | CATSRDRDGQGNEQYF
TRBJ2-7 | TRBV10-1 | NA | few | TGCGCCAGCAGTGAGACACCTTGGGAGCAGTACTTC | CASSETPWEQYF
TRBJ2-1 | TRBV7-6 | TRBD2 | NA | TGTGCCAGCAGCGGGCGGGTAGCGGGGGGGTACAATGAGCAGTTCTTC | CASSGRVAGGYNEQFF
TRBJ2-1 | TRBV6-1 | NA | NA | TGTGCCAGCAGGGGGGAGAGCTCCTACAACGAGCAGTTCTTC | CASRGESSYNEQFF
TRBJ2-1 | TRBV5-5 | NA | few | TGTGCCAGCAGCTTGGTCGGCAGCTATGAGCAGTTCTTC | CASSLVGSYEQFF
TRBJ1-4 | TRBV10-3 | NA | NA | TGTGCCATCGCGGCGGCCCGTAATGAAAAACTGTTTTTT | CAIAAARNEKLFF
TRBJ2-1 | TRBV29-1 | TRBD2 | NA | TGCAGCGTTGATGGGGGGGGGATCTCCCATGAGCAGTTCTTC | CSVDGGGISHEQFF
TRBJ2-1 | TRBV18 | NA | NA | TGTGCCAGCTCACCACCGTTCTTGAACAATGAGCAGTTCTTC | CASSPPFLNNEQFF
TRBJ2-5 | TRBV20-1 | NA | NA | TGCAGTGCTATCGGAGGGGCGACCTACAATGAGCAGTACTTC | CSAIGGATYNEQYF
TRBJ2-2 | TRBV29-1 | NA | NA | TGCAGCGTTGAATTCGGGACGGAGAACACCGGGGAGCTGTTTTTT | CSVEFGTENTGELFF
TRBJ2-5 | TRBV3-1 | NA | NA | TGTGCCGGCAGCCAAGATCTGAGAGGGAGGGAGACCCAGTACTTC | CAGSQDLRGRETQYF
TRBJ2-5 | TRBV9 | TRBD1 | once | TGTGCCAGCAGCGTAGGACAGGGGCCGAGGGCTCAAGAGACCCAGTACTTC | CASSVGQGPRAQETQYF
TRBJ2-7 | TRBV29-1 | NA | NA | TGCAGCGTTCTAAGCGGCTACGAGCAGTACTTC | CSVLSGYEQYF
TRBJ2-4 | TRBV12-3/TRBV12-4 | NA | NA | TGTGCCAGCAGGCACGGTGGAGGGGCCAAAAACATTCAGTACTTC | CASRHGGGAKNIQYF
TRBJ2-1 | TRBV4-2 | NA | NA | TGTGCCAGCAGCCAAACGGGCGGGACGAATGAGCAGTTCTTC | CASSQTGGTNEQFF
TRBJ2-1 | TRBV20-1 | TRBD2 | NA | TGCAGTGCTCCAACGGGGGGGAGCTCCTACAATGAGCAGTTCTTC | CSAPTGGSSYNEQFF
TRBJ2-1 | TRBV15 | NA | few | TGTGCCACCAGCAGAGATGAGGGTGGTGAGCAGTTCTTC | CATSRDEGGEQFF
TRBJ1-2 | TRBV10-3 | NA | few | TGTGCCATCAGTGACGGTCAGACCTATGGCTACACCTTC | CAISDGQTYGYTF
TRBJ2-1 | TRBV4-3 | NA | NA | TGCGCCAGCAGCCAAGAATCTATTTACTCCTACAATGAGCAGTTCTTC | CASSQESIYSYNEQFF
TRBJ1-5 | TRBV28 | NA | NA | TGTGCCAGCAGTGATTCAGTCGAACCTAATCAGCCCCAGCATTTT | CASSDSVEPNQPQHF
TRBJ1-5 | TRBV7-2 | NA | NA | TGTGCCAGCAGCTTGTCTGGGGTCCGAAGCAATCAGCCCCAGCATTTT | CASSLSGVRSNQPQHF
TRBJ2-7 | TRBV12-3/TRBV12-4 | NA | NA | TGTGCCAGCAGAGGGACCCACGAGCAGTACTTC | CASRGTHEQYF
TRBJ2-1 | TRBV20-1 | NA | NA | TGCAGTGCTCGGGACCCGAATGAGCAGTTCTTC | CSARDPNEQFF
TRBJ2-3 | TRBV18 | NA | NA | TGTGCCAGCTCTGCTGGATTGGTCACAGATACGCAGTATTTT | CASSAGLVTDTQYF